This is a list of T cell receptor beta chains from one sample in a study of blood T cell repertoires in COVID-19. The method was immunoSEQ multiplex PCR; TCRdb's version includes in-frame clones alone and lacks a portion of them. The data contain roughly 250,000 clones, around 90% of them singletons. Sequenced: PBMCs or T cells enriched from blood (not recorded which). Receptors originate from a woman aged 40 to 55 who had been exposed to COVID-19. Each CDR3 is given with its conserved first and last residue. Fields, in order: CDR3 length, V gene, clone size, D gene, J gene, CDR3 protein, CDR3 DNA. D genes are given only for firm matches. Clone size is given for some rows only: seen once, a few or many times, or a class if the clone is expanded.

>13|TRBV12-3/TRBV12-4|-|-|TRBJ1-2
CASTPWGAYGYTF
TGTGCCAGCACTCCTTGGGGAGCCTATGGCTACACCTTC
>14|TRBV19|-|-|TRBJ2-1
CASSGGEFNNEQFF
TGTGCCAGTTCTGGCGGGGAGTTTAACAATGAGCAGTTCTTC
>14|TRBV9|-|-|TRBJ1-1
CASSVGGASTEAFF
TGTGCCAGCAGCGTAGGAGGCGCTTCCACTGAAGCTTTCTTT
>13|TRBV20-1|-|-|TRBJ1-3
CSASVGAGNTIYF
TGCAGTGCTAGTGTGGGGGCGGGAAACACCATATATTTT
>14|TRBV29-1|-|TRBD1|TRBJ1-2
CSVDQLRGSYGYTF
TGCAGCGTTGACCAACTCAGGGGGAGCTATGGCTACACCTTC
>17|TRBV7-9|-|TRBD1|TRBJ2-3
CASSSYDRGREADTQYF
TGTGCCAGCAGCTCTTACGACAGGGGGCGGGAGGCAGATACGCAGTATTTT
>15|TRBV6-1|-|TRBD1|TRBJ2-7
CASSEPGQAAYEQYF
TGTGCCAGCAGTGAACCGGGACAGGCAGCCTACGAGCAGTACTTC
>18|TRBV7-9|-|TRBD1|TRBJ1-2
CASSLVGGSTGVYNGYTF
TGTGCCAGCAGCTTAGTCGGTGGGAGTACAGGGGTTTACAATGGCTACACCTTC
>15|TRBV9|-|-|TRBJ2-6
CASSVEGAGANVLTF
TGTGCCAGCAGCGTAGAAGGGGCCGGGGCCAACGTCCTGACTTTC
>14|TRBV4-1|once|-|TRBJ1-3
CASSQPPGKNTIYF
TGCGCCAGCAGCCAGCCCCCGGGAAAAAACACCATATATTTT
>13|TRBV7-9|-|-|TRBJ1-2
CASSSWRTYGYTF
TGTGCCAGCAGCTCCTGGAGGACCTATGGCTACACCTTC
>18|TRBV28|-|-|TRBJ1-5
CASSSWSGRGGVNQPQHF
TGTGCCAGCAGTTCCTGGTCAGGAAGAGGGGGGGTCAATCAGCCCCAGCATTTT
>18|TRBV19|once|-|TRBJ1-3
CASSIGIIQDRTGNTIYF
TGTGCCAGTAGTATAGGAATTATACAGGACCGAACTGGAAACACCATATATTTT
>15|TRBV10-3|-|-|TRBJ1-5
CAISESVDRNQPQHF
TGTGCCATCAGTGAGTCGGTCGACAGAAATCAGCCCCAGCATTTT
>15|TRBV4-2|-|-|TRBJ1-2
CASSQDIGQYYGYTF
TGTGCCAGCAGCCAAGATATTGGACAGTACTATGGCTACACCTTC
>13|TRBV7-2|-|-|TRBJ2-3
CASSLRAPDTQYF
TGTGCCAGCAGCTTGAGGGCCCCAGATACGCAGTATTTT
>18|TRBV9|-|TRBD1|TRBJ1-2
CASSPGGGRPITNYGYTF
TGTGCCAGCAGCCCAGGGGGTGGTCGACCTATCACTAACTATGGCTACACCTTC
>17|TRBV7-9|-|TRBD2|TRBJ2-3
CASSLGLAGARTDTQYF
TGTGCCAGCAGCTTAGGGCTAGCGGGGGCCCGCACAGATACGCAGTATTTT
>15|TRBV11-3|-|TRBD1|TRBJ1-5
CASSQGGSSNQPQHF
TGTGCCAGCAGCCAAGGGGGCTCGAGCAATCAGCCCCAGCATTTT
>13|TRBV29-1|-|-|TRBJ2-6
CSVRESGANVLTF
TGCAGCGTTCGTGAGTCTGGGGCCAACGTCCTGACTTTC
>13|TRBV28|-|-|TRBJ2-2
CASSLALPGELFF
TGTGCCAGCAGTTTAGCGCTCCCCGGGGAGCTGTTTTTT
>15|TRBV7-2|-|-|TRBJ1-3
CASSLGPSSGNTIYF
TGTGCCAGCAGCTTAGGTCCGTCCTCTGGAAACACCATATATTTT
>16|TRBV15|once|-|TRBJ2-3
CATSGGTDLYTDTQYF
TGTGCCACCAGCGGGGGGACAGACCTTTACACAGATACGCAGTATTTT
>16|TRBV24-1|-|TRBD2|TRBJ2-3
CATSEYGLAGLDTQYF
TGTGCCACCAGTGAGTACGGACTAGCGGGATTAGATACGCAGTATTTT
>14|TRBV2|-|-|TRBJ1-6
CASSVAGPRAPLHF
TGTGCCAGCAGTGTGGCAGGGCCTCGGGCACCCCTCCACTTT
>13|TRBV12-3/TRBV12-4|-|-|TRBJ1-2
CASSFTRVDGYTF
TGTGCCAGCAGTTTTACCAGGGTTGATGGCTACACCTTC
>15|TRBV7-8|-|TRBD2|TRBJ2-5
CASSSGLAGFETQYF
TGTGCCAGCAGCTCCGGACTAGCGGGTTTCGAGACCCAGTACTTC
>13|TRBV6-6|-|-|TRBJ1-5
CASGGGSNQPQHF
TGTGCCAGCGGGGGGGGTAGCAATCAGCCCCAGCATTTT
>15|TRBV7-3|-|-|TRBJ2-4
CASSFLVNPGNIQYF
TGTGCCAGCAGCTTTTTAGTGAATCCGGGGAACATTCAGTACTTC
>17|TRBV7-2|-|-|TRBJ2-3
CASSSMTGDLGRDTQYF
TGTGCCAGCAGCTCAATGACAGGAGACCTGGGAAGGGATACGCAGTATTTT
>13|TRBV6-5|-|TRBD1|TRBJ2-5
CASSPTGTGTQYF
TGTGCCAGCAGCCCGACAGGGACGGGGACCCAGTACTTC
>15|TRBV5-8|-|TRBD1|TRBJ2-2
CATVPPGQWVGELFF
TGTGCCACCGTACCCCCGGGACAGTGGGTCGGGGAGCTGTTTTTT
>14|TRBV28|few|TRBD1|TRBJ1-3
CASSSPGGRNTIYF
TGTGCCAGCAGCTCCCCAGGGGGCAGAAACACCATATATTTT
>14|TRBV5-1|-|-|TRBJ1-1
CASAMGLGDTEAFF
TGTGCCAGCGCCATGGGGCTAGGGGACACTGAAGCTTTCTTT
>14|TRBV6-2/TRBV6-3|-|TRBD1|TRBJ2-7
CASSWTGTSGEQYF
TGTGCCAGCAGTTGGACAGGAACCTCCGGGGAGCAGTACTTC
>15|TRBV4-2|-|-|TRBJ2-5
CASSETLPTAETQYF
TGTGCCAGCAGCGAGACACTCCCCACGGCGGAGACCCAGTACTTC
>14|TRBV9|-|TRBD1|TRBJ2-5
CASSFGTGLKTQYF
TGTGCCAGCAGCTTTGGGACAGGGCTAAAGACCCAGTACTTC
>15|TRBV15|-|TRBD1|TRBJ1-2
CATSSSTGANYGYTF
TGTGCCACCAGCAGCTCGACAGGGGCTAACTATGGCTACACCTTC
>13|TRBV12-3/TRBV12-4|once|-|TRBJ1-2
CASSFRRGHGYTF
TGTGCCAGCAGTTTTCGCAGGGGCCATGGCTACACCTTC
>16|TRBV28|-|-|TRBJ2-1
CASSPIRGGLYNEQFF
TGTGCCAGCAGCCCCATTAGGGGGGGGCTGTACAATGAGCAGTTCTTC
>16|TRBV4-3|-|-|TRBJ1-3
CASSQHRVYSGNTIYF
TGCGCCAGCAGCCAGCACAGGGTCTACTCTGGAAACACCATATATTTT
>15|TRBV19|-|-|TRBJ1-5
CAGGQGDRGRQPQHF
TGTGCCGGTGGGCAGGGTGACCGCGGACGTCAGCCCCAGCATTTT
>16|TRBV28|once|-|TRBJ1-1
CASSAPGLRMNTEAFF
TGTGCCAGCAGTGCGCCAGGACTGCGGATGAACACTGAAGCTTTCTTT
>16|TRBV4-2|once|-|TRBJ1-4
CASSHPRGQYNEKLFF
TGTGCCAGCAGCCATCCTCGCGGGCAGTATAATGAAAAACTGTTTTTT
>16|TRBV11-3|few|TRBD2|TRBJ2-2
CASSLDRGDGTGELFF
TGTGCCAGCAGCTTAGATCGGGGGGATGGTACCGGGGAGCTGTTTTTT
>13|TRBV7-2|once|-|TRBJ1-2
CASSLAGAYGYTF
TGTGCCAGCAGCTTAGCGGGGGCCTATGGCTACACCTTC
>14|TRBV28|-|TRBD2|TRBJ2-1
CASSLTSGRNEQFF
TGTGCCAGCAGTTTGACTAGCGGGAGAAATGAGCAGTTCTTC
>15|TRBV7-6|-|TRBD2|TRBJ2-7
CASSLAGTSGDEQYF
TGTGCCAGCAGCTTAGCGGGGACTAGCGGGGACGAGCAGTACTTC
>15|TRBV5-1|-|TRBD1|TRBJ1-1
CASSGQGARIEKAFF
TGTGCCAGCAGCGGACAGGGGGCTAGAATAGAAAAGGCTTTCTTT
>15|TRBV19|-|TRBD1|TRBJ2-7
CASSRKGQGTYEQYF
TGTGCCAGTAGCCGAAAGGGACAGGGGACTTACGAGCAGTACTTC
>15|TRBV19|-|-|TRBJ1-1
CASKGTLLGSTEAFF
TGTGCCAGTAAAGGGACACTTCTTGGGAGCACTGAAGCTTTCTTT
>14|TRBV6-5|once|TRBD2|TRBJ2-5
CASSPGLGQETQYF
TGTGCCAGCAGCCCCGGACTAGGGCAAGAGACCCAGTACTTC
>11|TRBV5-8|-|-|TRBJ2-2
CASTRTGELFF
TGTGCCAGCACCAGGACCGGGGAGCTGTTTTTT
>15|TRBV6-5|-|TRBD1|TRBJ1-4
CASSRTGGGYEKLFF
TGTGCCAGCAGCCGCACAGGGGGAGGGTATGAAAAACTGTTTTTT